One sample yielded the 18 T cell receptor beta chains listed below, sequenced in a study of immune evolution from preneoplasia to lung adenocarcinoma. The protocol was immunoSEQ multiplex PCR, while the TCRdb copy is restricted to in-frame clones and leaves out a portion. This sample carries about 1,100 clones, about 83% of them seen once, and the ten largest clones take around 11%. The sequencing sample was made of FFPE tissue from an adenomatous hyperplasia lung lesion. Described subset: atypical adenomatous hyperplasia (AAH), lung preneoplasia. The receptor source for this set is a person aged 55-80 years with lung adenocarcinoma.

V usage is TRBV7-9 and J usage is TRBJ2-1; perhaps TRBD2 as D (5 bases). The germline V gene has CDR1 SEHNR and CDR2 FQNEAQ (reference sequence). Between the trimmed V and J ends, which lost 10 bases and 0 bases, there was a span of 10 bases. The CDR3 is made up of 13 amino acids. The CDR3 loop is CAIERSSYNEQFF. The CDR3 DNA sequence: TGTGCCATCGAGCGGTCCTCCTACAATGAGCAGTTCTTC. The full variable domain, its missing parts supplied by reference TRBV7-9 and TRBJ2-1, is DTGVSQNPRHKITKRGQNVTFRCDPISEHNRLYWYRQTLGQGPEFLTYFQNEAQLEKSRLLSDRFSAERPKGSFSTLEIQRTEQGDSAMYLCAIERSSYNEQFFGPGTRLTVL.

The V call is TRBV7-9, the J call TRBJ2-3; D possibly matches TRBD1 or TRBD2 (5 bases each). Germline loops: CDR1 SEHNR, CDR2 FQNEAQ (reference sequence). Trimming left V 8 bases short and J 6 bases short, with 21 bases between. The CDR3 is 15 amino acids. Here the CDR3 reads CASSSGGVRLDTQYF. The CDR3, as DNA: TGTGCCAGCTCGAGTGGGGGTGTACGTCTGGATACGCAGTATTTT. Supplemented by reference TRBV7-9 and TRBJ2-3, the full variable domain reads DTGVSQNPRHKITKRGQNVTFRCDPISEHNRLYWYRQTLGQGPEFLTYFQNEAQLEKSRLLSDRFSAERPKGSFSTLEIQRTEQGDSAMYLCASSSGGVRLDTQYFGPGTRLTVL.

The CDR3: CASSDGTDNQPQHF. CDR3 coding DNA: TGTGCCAGCAGTGACGGGACGGATAATCAGCCCCAGCATTTT. The rearrangement joins TRBV6-4 to TRBJ1-5; the D gene is possibly TRBD1 (5 bases). Per the germline V gene, CDR1 is MRHNA and CDR2 is SNTAGT. The CDR3 extends over 14 amino acids. With 2 bases removed from V and 4 bases from J, the gap between germline ends came to 9 bases.

The chain couples TRBV9 to TRBJ1-2; D ambiguous. There are 14 residues in the CDR3. Per the germline V gene, CDR1 is SGDLS and CDR2 is YYNGEE. V was trimmed by 2 bases and J by 5 bases, leaving 13 bases between them. CDR3 DNA: TGTGCCAGCAGCGTGGATGACTCTTCTTATGGCTACACCTTC. The encoded protein is CASSVDDSSYGYTF.

The V call is TRBV29-1, the J call TRBJ1-2; 8 positions agree with TRBD1. V lost 6 bases and J lost 7; bases outside the gene matches: 7. This CDR3 spans 12 amino acids. Germline V gene data show CDR1 as SQVTM and CDR2 as ANQGSEA. CDR3 coding DNA: TGCAGCGTCAACAGGGGGGATATTGGCTACACCTTC. It translates to CSVNRGDIGYTF.

The chain combines TRBV29-1 with TRBJ1-2; the D is unclear. CDR1 is SQVTM, CDR2 ANQGSEA, per germline. The CDR3 is made up of 12 amino acids. V lost 7 bases to trimming and J lost 4 bases, with 13 bases between them. In DNA, the CDR3 is TGCAGCGATCGCACGGGAGTCTATGGCTACACCTTC. Residues: CSDRTGVYGYTF.

This clone has a handful of counts. The chain has TRBV20-1 and TRBJ2-1; D may be TRBD1 (7 bases). Germline CDR1 is DFQATT and CDR2 is SNEGSKA (reference sequence). The length of the CDR3 is 11 residues. Trimming removed 6 bases from V and 12 bases from J, with 15 bases in between. CDR3 in amino acids: CSAQGGPSQFF. The CDR3 DNA reads as TGCAGTGCCCAGGGGGGACCATCGCAGTTCTTC.

This chain joins TRBV11-2 and TRBJ1-1; a possible D gene is TRBD1 (5 bases). This CDR3 is built from 18 residues. Deletions cut 1 base from V and 9 bases from J, with 27 bases between. CDR1 is SGHAT and CDR2 is FQNNGV in the germline V gene. CDR3 amino acids: CASSLGWVRGEGTQKAFF. The DNA of the CDR3 is TGTGCCAGCAGCTTAGGGTGGGTGCGTGGAGAAGGGACCCAGAAAGCTTTCTTT.

The chain is built from TRBV4-2 and TRBJ2-5, with 10 bases lining up with TRBD2. The J segment lost 4 bases and the V segment lost 1 base, leaving 9 bases of the junction unmatched. This CDR3 region has 17 residues. Germline CDR1 LGHNA, CDR2 YNFKEQ. In DNA form, the CDR3 reads TGTGCCAGCAGCCAAGGGGCGAGCGGGGGGGCCTTAGAGACCCAGTACTTC. It codes for CASSQGASGGALETQYF.

The chain couples TRBV28 to TRBJ1-6, with no clear D. V dropped 5 bases and J dropped 7 bases, with 15 bases sitting between them. Germline CDR1 reads MDHEN; CDR2 reads SYDVKM. CDR3 length: 15 residues. The CDR3 protein is CASSGDTYLNSPLHF. CDR3 DNA sequence: TGTGCCAGCAGTGGTGACACATATTTGAATTCACCCCTCCACTTT.

The V and J genes are TRBV5-1 and TRBJ2-1; D possibly uses TRBD1 or TRBD2 (5 bases each). Trimming took 3 bases from V and 8 from J, leaving 15 bases between them. The germline CDR1 and CDR2 sequences are SGHRS and YFSETQ. CDR3 size: 14 residues. CDR3 region: CASSSTGRRDEQFF. The CDR3 bases are TGCGCCAGCAGCTCCACGGGGCGTAGGGATGAGCAGTTCTTC.

V usage is TRBV7-9 and J usage is TRBJ2-7, with 8 bases matching TRBD1. The germline gives CDR1 SEHNR, CDR2 FQNEAQ (reference sequence). V shed 2 bases and J 0 bases; nucleotides not matched to a gene: 12. The CDR3 extends over 18 amino acids. In DNA form, the CDR3 reads TGTGCCAGCAGCTTATCGCCCGGACAGGGATACATCTCCTACGAGCAGTACTTC. Residues: CASSLSPGQGYISYEQYF.

This rearrangement joins TRBV11-2 to TRBJ2-7, with 9 bases matching TRBD1. Germline CDR1 and CDR2: SGHAT and FQNNGV. The trim removed 5 bases at V and 7 bases at J, leaving 6 bases unmatched. The CDR3 has 13 residues. The CDR3 coding sequence is TGTGCCAGCAGCCCCGGGACAGGGTGGGAGCAGTACTTC. It yields the protein CASSPGTGWEQYF.

The chain has TRBV19 and TRBJ2-2; possibly TRBD2 for D (5 bases). The CDR3 runs to 13 residues. Between the trimmed V and J ends, which lost 6 bases and 8 bases, there was a span of 13 bases. In germline, CDR1 is LNHDA, CDR2 SQIVND (reference sequence). CDR3 in DNA: TGTGCCAGTAGCGAGCGGACCCCTGGGGAGCTGTTTTTT. Translating it yields CASSERTPGELFF.

V is TRBV11-2 and J is TRBJ2-7; 7 positions agree with TRBD2. Germline V lookup: CDR1 SGHAT, CDR2 FQNNGV. CDR3 length: 12 residues. Germline trimming cut 4 bases from V and 6 bases from J; bases unmatched to any gene: 3. In nucleotides, the CDR3 is TGTGCCAGCAGCTCACTAGCGCGCGAGCAGTACTTC. Protein product: CASSSLAREQYF.

The chain recombines TRBV11-2 with TRBJ2-2, with 9 bases that match TRBD1. CDR1 is SGHAT, CDR2 FQNNGV, per germline. With 4 bases clipped from V and 6 bases from J, the junction kept 3 bases outside the gene matches. The CDR3 spans 14 residues. CDR3 sequence: CASSWTGVAGELFF. The DNA of the CDR3 is TGTGCCAGCAGCTGGACAGGGGTGGCCGGGGAGCTGTTTTTT.

The chain uses TRBV5-6 and TRBJ1-6; 8 bases fit TRBD1. V trimming: 4 bases; J trimming: 10 bases; junction bases outside the gene matches: 10. The germline V gene encodes CDR1 SGHDT and CDR2 YYEEEE. This CDR3 is built from 15 residues. In nucleotides, the CDR3 is TGTGCCAGCAGCCCCGGGACAGGATTACGATCACCCCTCCACTTT. Translating it yields CASSPGTGLRSPLHF.

This chain joins TRBV29-1 and TRBJ1-1, with TRBD1 matching 7 bases. From germline, CDR1 is SQVTM and CDR2 ANQGSEA. Trimming removed 1 base from V and 1 base from J; junction bases left unmatched: 9. CDR3 length: 16 amino acids. The DNA of the CDR3 is TGCAGCGTTGAAGTGGGACAGACCTTAAGGAACACTGAAGCTTTCTTT. It is translated as CSVEVGQTLRNTEAFF.